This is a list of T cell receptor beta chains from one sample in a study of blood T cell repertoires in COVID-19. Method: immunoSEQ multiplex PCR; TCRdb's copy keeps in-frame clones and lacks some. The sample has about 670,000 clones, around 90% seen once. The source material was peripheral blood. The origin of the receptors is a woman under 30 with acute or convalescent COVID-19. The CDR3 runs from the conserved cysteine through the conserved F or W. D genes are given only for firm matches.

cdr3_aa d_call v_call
CASSLGGVLRRNTIYF NA TRBV5-1
CASTWGAGELFF NA TRBV19
CASSSSVQGNTEAFF NA TRBV11-2
CASSRAGSPDTQYF TRBD2 TRBV7-3
CASSLGRRGEKLFF NA TRBV7-2
CASSPRDTNQETQYF NA TRBV19
CASSLRAGLNTEAFF NA TRBV5-4
CSVVRGSTEAFF TRBD1 TRBV29-1
CASSPGLAGYDTQYF TRBD2 TRBV3-1/TRBV3-2
CASNILGHHMGEAFF NA TRBV5-6
CASSHTTRTVEAFF NA TRBV7-9
CASSPGGLHLNTGELFF TRBD2 TRBV5-5
CASSLTGAYEQYF TRBD1 TRBV5-6
CACTRRDRDYLRTDTQYF TRBD1 TRBV30
CASSPPNTLLNNEQFF NA TRBV18
CASSAGTGFGYEQYF TRBD1 TRBV2
CASSLQGIMNTEAFF TRBD1 TRBV2
CASSFEGAPSQETQYF TRBD1 TRBV5-1
CAWSGEGYGYTF NA TRBV30
CASSSSIDNQPQHF NA TRBV6-4
CASSGDSSGANVLTF TRBD1 TRBV6-4
CASSQARGQGGLAKNIQYF TRBD1 TRBV4-1